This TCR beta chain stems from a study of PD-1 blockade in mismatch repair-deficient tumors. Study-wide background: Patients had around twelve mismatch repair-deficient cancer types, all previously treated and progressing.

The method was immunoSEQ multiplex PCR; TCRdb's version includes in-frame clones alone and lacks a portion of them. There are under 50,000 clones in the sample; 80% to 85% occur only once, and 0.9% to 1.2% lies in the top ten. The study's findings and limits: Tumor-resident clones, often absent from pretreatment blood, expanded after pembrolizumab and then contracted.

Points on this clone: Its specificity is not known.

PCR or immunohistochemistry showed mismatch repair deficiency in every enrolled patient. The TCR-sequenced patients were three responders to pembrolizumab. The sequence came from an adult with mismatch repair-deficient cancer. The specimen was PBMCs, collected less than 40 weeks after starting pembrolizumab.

The CDR3 here is CASSTNQIAEQYF. CDR3 nucleotides: TGTGCCAGCAGTACGAACCAAATAGCCGAGCAGTACTTC. This chain connects TRBV28 to TRBJ2-7; D call uncertain. V was cut by 5 bases and J by 6 bases, with 14 bases left in between. Germline-derived CDR1 and CDR2 are MDHEN and SYDVKM. This CDR3 is built from 13 residues.